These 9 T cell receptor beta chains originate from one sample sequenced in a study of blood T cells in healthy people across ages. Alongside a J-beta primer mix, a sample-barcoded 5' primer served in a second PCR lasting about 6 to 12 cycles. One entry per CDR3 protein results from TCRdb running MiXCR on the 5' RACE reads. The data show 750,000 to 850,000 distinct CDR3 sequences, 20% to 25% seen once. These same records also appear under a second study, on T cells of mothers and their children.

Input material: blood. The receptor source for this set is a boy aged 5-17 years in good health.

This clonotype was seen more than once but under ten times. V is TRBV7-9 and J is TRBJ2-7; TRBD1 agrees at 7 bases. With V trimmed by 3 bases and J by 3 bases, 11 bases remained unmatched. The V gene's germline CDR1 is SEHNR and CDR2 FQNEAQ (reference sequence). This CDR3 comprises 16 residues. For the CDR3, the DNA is TGTGCCAGCAGCTTGGGGCCCGACAGGGAATTCTACGAGCAGTACTTC. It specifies CASSLGPDREFYEQYF.

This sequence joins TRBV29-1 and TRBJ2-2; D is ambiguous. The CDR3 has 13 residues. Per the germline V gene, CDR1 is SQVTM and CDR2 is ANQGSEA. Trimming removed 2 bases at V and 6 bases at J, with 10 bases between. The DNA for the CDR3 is TGCAGCGTTGAACGTGCTCGGGCCGGGGAGCTGTTTTTT. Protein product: CSVERARAGELFF.

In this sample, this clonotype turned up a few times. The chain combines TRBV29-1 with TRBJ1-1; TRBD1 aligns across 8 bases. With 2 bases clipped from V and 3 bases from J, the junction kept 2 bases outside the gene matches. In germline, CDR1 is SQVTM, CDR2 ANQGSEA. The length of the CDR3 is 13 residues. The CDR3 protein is CSVETGGHTEAFF. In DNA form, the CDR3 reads TGCAGCGTTGAAACAGGGGGTCACACTGAAGCTTTCTTT.

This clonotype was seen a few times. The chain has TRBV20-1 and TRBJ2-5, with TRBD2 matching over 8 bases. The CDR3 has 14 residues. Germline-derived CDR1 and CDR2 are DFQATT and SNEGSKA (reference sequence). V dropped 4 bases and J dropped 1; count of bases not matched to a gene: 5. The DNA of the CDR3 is TGCAGTGCTACCTTAGCGGGATCCCAAGAGACCCAGTACTTC. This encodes CSATLAGSQETQYF.

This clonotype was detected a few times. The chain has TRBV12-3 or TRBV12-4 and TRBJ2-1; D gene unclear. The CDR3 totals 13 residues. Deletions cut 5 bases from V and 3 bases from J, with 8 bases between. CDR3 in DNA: TGTGCCAGCAGTACCCCGGTCTACAATGAGCAGTTCTTC. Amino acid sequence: CASSTPVYNEQFF.

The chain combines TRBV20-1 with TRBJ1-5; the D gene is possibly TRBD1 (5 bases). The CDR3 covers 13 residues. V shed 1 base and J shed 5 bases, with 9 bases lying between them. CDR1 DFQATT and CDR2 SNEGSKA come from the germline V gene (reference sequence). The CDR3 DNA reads TGCAGTGCTAGAGGACAGTCACATCAGCCCCAGCATTTT. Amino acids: CSARGQSHQPQHF.

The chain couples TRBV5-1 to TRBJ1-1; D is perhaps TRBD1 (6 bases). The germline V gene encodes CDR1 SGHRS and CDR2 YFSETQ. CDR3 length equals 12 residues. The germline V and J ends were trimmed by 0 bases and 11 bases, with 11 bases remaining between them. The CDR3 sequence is CASSLVTGRAFF. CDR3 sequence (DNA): TGCGCCAGCAGCTTGGTAACAGGGAGGGCTTTCTTT.

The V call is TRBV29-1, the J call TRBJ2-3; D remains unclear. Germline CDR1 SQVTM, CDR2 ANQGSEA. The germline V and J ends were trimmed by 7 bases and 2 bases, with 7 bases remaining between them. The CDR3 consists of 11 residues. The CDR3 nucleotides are TGCAGCGCGGGCCACACAGATACGCAGTATTTT. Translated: CSAGHTDTQYF.

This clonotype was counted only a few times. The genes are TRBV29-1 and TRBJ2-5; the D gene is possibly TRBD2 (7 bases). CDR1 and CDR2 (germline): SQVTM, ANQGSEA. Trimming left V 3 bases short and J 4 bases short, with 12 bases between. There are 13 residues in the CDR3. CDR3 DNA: TGCAGCGTTGACACCGGGGGGCCAGAGACCCAGTACTTC. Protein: CSVDTGGPETQYF.